This is a list of T cell receptor beta chains from one sample in a study of T-cell memory formation after mild COVID-19. TCRdb itself ran the 5' RACE reads through MiXCR, one entry per CDR3 protein. The sample lists about 600,000 distinct CDR3 sequences; less than 25% were seen once. The sequenced sample consisted of PBMCs or a T cell subset sorted from them (not recorded which). The receptors were gathered from an adult woman who had mild COVID-19 (a few samples of this study predate the infection). Cell type and time point are not known. The CDR3 runs from the conserved cysteine through the conserved F or W. A D gene is named only where the DNA matches it firmly. Size is stated for part of the rows, as once, few or many counts, or as a class when the clone is expanded.

d_call clone_size j_call v_call cdr3_aa cdr3_nt
. . TRBJ1-2 TRBV18 CASSPPAAGKGRGYTF TGTGCCAGCTCACCCCCGGCGGCGGGTAAGGGTCGAGGCTACACCTTC
. few TRBJ2-5 TRBV7-2 CASSPGRSGTQYF TGTGCCAGCAGCCCGGGGCGGTCCGGGACCCAGTACTTC
TRBD1 few TRBJ2-3 TRBV7-9 CASSLDDQGAGFTDTQYF TGTGCCAGCAGCTTAGACGATCAGGGGGCAGGATTTACAGATACGCAGTATTTT
. . TRBJ2-3 TRBV2 CASSYRDLSTDTQYF TGTGCCAGCAGTTACCGGGACCTAAGCACAGATACGCAGTATTTT
TRBD2 . TRBJ2-5 TRBV3-1 CASSQVRTSVETQYF TGTGCCAGCAGCCAAGTCCGGACTAGCGTCGAGACCCAGTACTTC
. many TRBJ2-1 TRBV5-1 CASSPRESSYNEQFF TGCGCCAGCAGCCCGAGGGAGAGCTCCTACAATGAGCAGTTCTTC
TRBD2 few TRBJ2-7 TRBV4-2 CASSLNPVGLAVYEQYF TGTGCCAGCAGCCTTAATCCGGTGGGACTAGCGGTCTACGAGCAGTACTTC
TRBD1 few TRBJ2-7 TRBV4-2 CASSPTTGTGVYEQYF TGTGCCAGCAGCCCGACCACCGGGACAGGGGTCTACGAGCAGTACTTC
. few TRBJ2-5 TRBV7-2 CASKRSRSQYF TGTGCCAGCAAGCGGTCTCGGTCCCAGTACTTC
. few TRBJ1-3 TRBV12-3/TRBV12-4 CASSLARSLYSGNTIYF TGTGCCAGCAGTTTAGCGAGAAGCCTGTACTCTGGAAACACCATATATTTT
. . TRBJ2-3 TRBV30 CAWSPGAGTDTQYF TGTGCCTGGAGTCCAGGGGCTGGCACAGATACGCAGTATTTT
. . TRBJ2-4 TRBV11-2 CASTMEGRLTKNIQYF TGTGCCAGCACCATGGAAGGAAGGTTAACCAAAAACATTCAGTACTTC
TRBD1 few TRBJ1-3 TRBV3-1 CASSQDSQGLGNTIYF TGTGCCAGCAGCCAAGATTCACAGGGGCTGGGAAACACCATATATTTT
. many TRBJ1-1 TRBV12-3/TRBV12-4 CASSSPSGAFF TGTGCCAGCAGCTCTCCCTCGGGAGCTTTCTTT
TRBD2 . TRBJ2-7 TRBV6-5 CASSYGGRVPYEQYF TGTGCCAGCAGTTACGGCGGGAGAGTCCCTTACGAGCAGTACTTC
TRBD2 few TRBJ2-3 TRBV7-9 CASSLGGTSGLTDTQYF TGTGCCAGCAGCCTTGGCGGGACTAGCGGACTGACAGATACGCAGTATTTT
. . TRBJ2-5 TRBV30 CAWTPPGEMRETQYF TGTGCCTGGACCCCCCCTGGGGAGATGAGAGAGACCCAGTACTTC